The 10 T cell receptor beta chains reported below all come from one sample, sequenced in a study of blood T cell repertoires in COVID-19. Data came from immunoSEQ multiplex PCR; TCRdb stores just in-frame clones and leaves some out. The data show about 60,000 clones, about 90% seen once. The sequenced sample consisted of peripheral blood. The receptors come from a human donor with acute or convalescent COVID-19. The donor label of this sample is uncertain.

This chain connects TRBV5-1 to TRBJ2-3, with TRBD2 identical over 8 bases. With 0 bases clipped from V and 2 bases from J, the junction kept 5 bases outside the gene matches. The CDR3 length is 16 residues. CDR1 is SGHRS and CDR2 is YFSETQ in the germline V gene. The CDR3 coding sequence is TGCGCCAGCAGCTTGGCCGCGACTAGCGACACAGATACGCAGTATTTT. It yields the protein CASSLAATSDTDTQYF.

The chain couples TRBV10-1 to TRBJ1-2; the match to TRBD1 covers 10 bases. The ends lost 10 bases at V and 0 bases at J; junction bases unmatched: 29. CDR3 length: 22 residues. Per the germline V gene, CDR1 is WNHNN and CDR2 is SYGVQD (reference sequence). In DNA, the CDR3 is TGCGCCAATCGGGACAGGGGTGTGAAGGTGGTCCTATTCCCACATTCTAACTATGGCTACACCTTC. Encoded protein: CANRDRGVKVVLFPHSNYGYTF.

The chain recombines TRBV19 with TRBJ1-4; D perhaps matches TRBD1 (5 bases). The CDR3 has 16 amino acids. The ends were cut back, 6 bases at V and 4 bases at J, with 18 bases in the middle. Germline CDR1 and CDR2: LNHDA and SQIVND (reference sequence). CDR3 DNA: TGTGCCAGTAGACCGACCCTGCAGGGTTATAATGAAAAACTGTTTTTT. Protein sequence: CASRPTLQGYNEKLFF.

This chain connects TRBV5-4 to TRBJ2-7; D unresolved. The CDR3 contains 12 residues. Trimming removed 2 bases at V and 5 bases at J, with 8 bases between. Germline V gene lookup returns CDR1 SGHNT and CDR2 YYREEE (reference sequence). The DNA of the CDR3 is TGTGCCAGCAGCTTTCTAGAGGACGAGCAGTACTTC. Its protein is CASSFLEDEQYF.

As DNA, the CDR3 is TGTGCCAGCAGCCAGAGCTCCTACGAGCAGTACTTC. It encodes CASSQSSYEQYF. The chain has TRBV3-1 (or the pseudogene TRBV3-2) and TRBJ2-7, with D hard to call. This CDR3 has 12 residues. Trimming stripped 3 bases from V and 0 bases from J, with 3 bases between. Germline V gives CDR1 LGHDT, CDR2 YNNKEL (reference sequence).

The chain is built from TRBV10-2 and TRBJ1-5; D might be TRBD1 (6 bases). The V and J ends lost 0 bases and 9 bases respectively, with 6 bases between them. This CDR3 comprises 12 residues. Looked up from germline, CDR1 is WSHSY and CDR2 is SAAADI. The CDR3 is CASSESGGPQHF. CDR3 coding DNA: TGCGCCAGCAGTGAGTCAGGGGGGCCCCAGCATTTT.

The rearrangement joins TRBV29-1 to TRBJ1-1; D not resolved. V lost 3 bases and J lost 4, with 12 bases in between. Germline CDR1 and CDR2: SQVTM and ANQGSEA. The CDR3 is made up of 13 amino acids. This chain's CDR3 is CSVEELSGTEAFF. The CDR3, as DNA: TGCAGCGTTGAGGAACTATCGGGCACTGAAGCTTTCTTT.

The chain employs TRBV6-6 and TRBJ1-2, with D possibly TRBD1 on 6 matching bases. The CDR3 totals 16 residues. V lost 7 bases, J lost 6 bases, and 24 bases lay in between. The germline gives CDR1 MNHNY, CDR2 SVGAGI (reference sequence). In DNA form, the CDR3 reads TGTGCCAGCACCAACAGAGGGGGGGCGGACGAGGATGGCTACACCTTC. Translation: CASTNRGGADEDGYTF.

This clone was observed a handful of times. This chain uses TRBV6-5 with TRBJ1-2, with a weak D call TRBD1 (6 bases). With 3 bases removed from V and 4 bases from J, the gap between germline ends came to 15 bases. The CDR3 runs to 15 residues. Germline V gene data show CDR1 as MNHEY and CDR2 as SVGAGI. The CDR3 DNA reads TGTGCCAGCAGTTATGGTCCAGGGGCGACCTATGGCTACACCTTC. It codes for CASSYGPGATYGYTF.

V gene TRBV21-1 combines with J gene TRBJ1-4; TRBD1 reflects the table's D call only, with no check against the DNA. TRBV21-1 counts as a pseudogene. There are 14 residues in the CDR3. The CDR3 DNA follows: TGTGCCAGCCTTTTCCAGGGGGCAGGGGAAAAACTGTTTTTT. Protein: CASLFQGAGEKLFF.